The 24 T cell receptor beta chains in this list originate from one sample, sequenced in a study of blood T cell repertoires in COVID-19. Measured with immunoSEQ multiplex PCR; TCRdb has only the in-frame clones, and not every one. The data contain 80,000 or so clones, roughly 86% of them seen just once; the ten biggest clones take up roughly 1.9%. The sequenced material came from peripheral blood. The receptors were gathered from a woman aged 60-75 years with acute or convalescent COVID-19.

J is TRBJ1-1 and V is TRBV28; 8 bases are a match to TRBD1. CDR3 size: 11 residues. Trimming removed 10 bases from V and 8 bases from J; junction bases left unmatched: 6. Germline V lookup: CDR1 MDHEN, CDR2 SYDVKM. Here the CDR3 reads CATDRGAEAFF. The CDR3, as DNA: TGTGCCACAGACAGGGGCGCCGAAGCTTTCTTT.

This clone appeared once. The chain employs TRBV7-9 and TRBJ1-1; 8 bases are shared with TRBD1. This CDR3 comprises 17 residues. Germline V gene data show CDR1 as SEHNR and CDR2 as FQNEAQ (reference sequence). The J segment lost 0 bases and the V segment lost 3 bases, leaving 9 bases of the junction unmatched. Here the CDR3 reads CASSLVRGLPLNTEAFF. DNA of the CDR3: TGTGCCAGCAGCTTGGTCAGGGGGCTACCGCTGAACACTGAAGCTTTCTTT.

The CDR3 sequence is CASSLGRGTYEQYF. In DNA form, the CDR3 reads TGTGCCAGCAGCTTAGGTCGGGGTACCTACGAGCAGTACTTC. The chain carries TRBV11-1 and TRBJ2-7; tentative D call: TRBD2 (5 bases). The CDR3 is 14 amino acids. Germline assignment: CDR1 SGHAT and CDR2 FQDESV (reference sequence). Trimming pared 1 base from V and 2 bases from J, leaving 9 bases between.

This clone was picked up one time. CDR3 DNA sequence: TGTGCCTGGAGCGTCACTAGCTACGAGCAGTACTTC. Its protein is CAWSVTSYEQYF. This sequence joins TRBV30 and TRBJ2-7; a weak D match, TRBD2 (5 bases). CDR3 length: 12 amino acids. Trimming left V 3 bases short and J 3 bases short, with 9 bases between. Germline V CDR1 and CDR2: GTSNPN, SVGIG (reference sequence).

The rearrangement links TRBV2 to TRBJ1-2; a weak D match, TRBD1 (6 bases). The CDR3 runs to 14 residues. Germline V gene data show CDR1 as SNHLY and CDR2 as FYNNEI. V shed 5 bases and J shed 5 bases, with 15 bases lying between them. The DNA of the CDR3 is TGTGCCAGCAGTCGGGACACCCTGGGGTATGGCTACACCTTC. Translation: CASSRDTLGYGYTF. The whole variable domain, remainder taken from reference TRBV2 and TRBJ1-2, is EPEVTQTPSHQVTQMGQEVILRCVPISNHLYFYWYRQILGQKVEFLVSFYNNEISEKSEIFDDQFSVERPDGSNFTLKIRSTKLEDSAMYFCASSRDTLGYGYTFGSGTRLTVV.

The rearrangement links TRBV7-9 to TRBJ1-1; TRBD1 aligns across 9 bases. Germline CDR1 reads SEHNR; CDR2 reads FQNEAQ (reference sequence). This CDR3 has 15 residues. The V segment lost 4 bases and the J segment 1 base; nucleotides outside the gene matches: 4. This chain's CDR3 is CASSSRDRENTEAFF. The CDR3 DNA is TGTGCCAGCAGCTCGAGGGACAGGGAGAACACTGAAGCTTTCTTT.

This rearrangement joins TRBV5-6 to TRBJ1-1, with D uncertain. The CDR3 loop spans 13 amino acids. V lost 4 bases, J lost 2 bases, and 9 bases lay in between. The germline gives CDR1 SGHDT, CDR2 YYEEEE. CDR3 bases: TGTGCCAGCAGCGCCTACAGAAACACTGAAGCTTTCTTT. Its protein product is CASSAYRNTEAFF.

The chain employs TRBV5-4 and TRBJ2-7; D is ambiguous. Looked up from germline, CDR1 is SGHNT and CDR2 is YYREEE (reference sequence). The CDR3 length is 13 residues. V was clipped by 2 bases and J by 4 bases, with 10 bases between them. The DNA for the CDR3 is TGTGCCAGCAGCTTAGACACGGCATACGAGCAGTACTTC. Translating gives CASSLDTAYEQYF. The full variable domain, completed using reference TRBV5-4 and TRBJ2-7, is ETGVTQSPTHLIKTRGQQVTLRCSSQSGHNTVSWYQQALGQGPQFIFQYYREEENGRGNFPPRFSGLQFPNYSSELNVNALELDDSALYLCASSLDTAYEQYFGPGTRLTVT.

The chain couples TRBV11-3 to TRBJ2-1, with 8 bases that match TRBD1. This CDR3 contains 15 residues. V gave up 5 bases and J gave up 3 bases; unmatched junction bases: 6. Germline V gene sequence: CDR1 SGHNT, CDR2 YENEEA. The CDR3 loop is CASSRGQGVYNEQFF. The CDR3 nucleotides are TGTGCCAGCAGCCGCGGACAGGGAGTCTACAATGAGCAGTTCTTC.

The chain joins TRBV5-1 to TRBJ2-7, with unresolved D. The germline CDR1 and CDR2 sequences are SGHRS and YFSETQ. V was cut by 2 bases and J by 4 bases, with 10 bases left in between. The CDR3 extends over 13 amino acids. Written as DNA, the CDR3 is TGCGCCAGCAGCTTAACAGAGAAGTACGAGCAGTACTTC. The encoded protein is CASSLTEKYEQYF.

The count of this clone is one. The gene calls are TRBV24-1 and TRBJ2-1; 13 bases agree with TRBD2. Trimming cost V 5 bases and J 7 bases; bases outside gene matches: 7. Germline V CDR1 and CDR2: KGHDR, SFDVKD. This CDR3 comprises 16 residues. CDR3 nucleotide sequence: TGTGCCACCAGTGCCTCGGGACTAGCGGGAAATAATGAGCAGTTCTTC. Translation: CATSASGLAGNNEQFF.

This chain links TRBV18 with TRBJ1-5; D not certain. In germline, CDR1 is KGHSH, CDR2 LQKENI. CDR3 size: 15 residues. V gave up 1 base and J gave up 2 bases, with 9 bases separating them. Here the CDR3 reads CASSPQEAGNQPQHF. CDR3 nucleotide sequence: TGTGCCAGCTCACCACAGGAGGCGGGCAATCAGCCCCAGCATTTT.

V usage is TRBV28 and J usage is TRBJ1-6, with D unclear. The CDR3 contains 17 residues. V shed 4 bases and J shed 5 bases, with 18 bases lying between them. The germline V gene encodes CDR1 MDHEN and CDR2 SYDVKM. The CDR3 loop reads CASSSPLMAPNNSPLHF. The CDR3 bases are TGTGCCAGCAGTTCCCCATTAATGGCTCCGAATAATTCACCCCTCCACTTT. Combining the CDR3 with reference TRBV28 and TRBJ1-6 gives the whole variable domain DVKVTQSSRYLVKRTGEKVFLECVQDMDHENMFWYRQDPGLGLRLIYFSYDVKMKEKGDIPEGYSVSREKKERFSLILESASTNQTSMYLCASSSPLMAPNNSPLHFGNGTRLTVT.

This chain joins TRBV4-3 and TRBJ1-3; D is possibly TRBD1 (5 bases). Germline CDR1 LGHNA, CDR2 YSLEER. The CDR3 consists of 17 residues. V lost 1 base and J 0 bases, leaving 13 bases between the germline ends. CDR3 DNA: TGCGCCAGCAGCCAAGTAGGTTGGGGGGACTCTGGAAACACCATATATTTT. It specifies CASSQVGWGDSGNTIYF.

The chain couples TRBV21-1 to TRBJ1-6; the D call of TRBD1 is as the table states it, not checked on the DNA. TRBV21-1 is termed a pseudogene. CDR3 length equals 15 residues. The CDR3 coding sequence is TGTGCCAGCAGCAAAGCAACAGGGACGAGTTCACCCCTCCACTTT. As protein: CASSKATGTSSPLHF.

This chain connects TRBV19 to TRBJ1-2; 12 bases map to TRBD1. Trimming took 9 bases from V and 7 from J; bases not matched to a gene: 6. The CDR3 loop spans 13 amino acids. Germline-derived CDR1 and CDR2 are LNHDA and SQIVND (reference sequence). CDR3 residues: CASSGTGGFGYTF. In DNA form, the CDR3 reads TGTGCCAGCTCCGGGACAGGGGGCTTTGGCTACACCTTC.

The rearrangement uses TRBV11-2 and TRBJ2-7; TRBD2 matches 12 bases. V was pared by 5 bases and J by 2 bases, with 4 bases of the junction left unmatched. This CDR3 is built from 15 residues. Germline V gives CDR1 SGHAT, CDR2 FQNNGV. The CDR3 nucleotides are TGTGCCAGCAGCAGACTAGCGGGAGTCCCCTACGAGCAGTACTTC. Translated, it gives CASSRLAGVPYEQYF.

This chain connects TRBV9 to TRBJ2-2; D perhaps matches TRBD1 (5 bases). Germline CDR1 and CDR2: SGDLS and YYNGEE. The CDR3 has 16 amino acids. The V gene lost 4 bases and the J gene lost 0 bases, with 13 bases spanning the gap. The CDR3: CASSYRQLANTGELFF. The CDR3 DNA is TGTGCCAGCAGCTACCGACAGCTCGCGAACACCGGGGAGCTGTTTTTT.

This clone was counted a few times. The J gene is TRBJ2-7, the V gene TRBV27; 15 bases align to TRBD2. The germline V gene has CDR1 MNHEY and CDR2 SMNVEV (reference sequence). CDR3 length: 14 amino acids. The V and J ends lost 8 bases and 6 bases, in that order; junction bases with no gene match: 5. The DNA for the CDR3 is TGTGCCAGCGGACTAGCGGGAGGGCCCGTCGAGCAGTACTTC. Encoded protein: CASGLAGGPVEQYF.

As DNA, the CDR3 is TGTGCCAGCTCACCACAGCCTAGCGGGGGCATCGGGGAGCTGTTTTTT. Translation: CASSPQPSGGIGELFF. The chain employs TRBV18 and TRBJ2-2; TRBD2 aligns across 10 bases. The CDR3 extends over 16 amino acids. V dropped 1 base and J dropped 7; count of bases not matched to a gene: 6. Germline V gene sequence: CDR1 KGHSH, CDR2 LQKENI. The whole variable domain, filled in from reference TRBV18 and TRBJ2-2, reads NAGVMQNPRHLVRRRGQEARLRCSPMKGHSHVYWYRQLPEEGLKFMVYLQKENIIDESGMPKERFSAEFPKEGPSILRIQQVVRGDSAAYFCASSPQPSGGIGELFFGEGSRLTVL.

The V and J genes are TRBV12-3 or TRBV12-4 and TRBJ2-1; TRBD2 agrees at 8 bases. The CDR3 totals 13 residues. The V gene end was trimmed by 8 bases and the J gene end by 9 bases; junction bases not matched to a gene: 9. CDR3 in amino acids: CASGGGRLGEQFF. CDR3 coding DNA: TGTGCCAGCGGAGGCGGGAGGTTAGGTGAGCAGTTCTTC.

This rearrangement joins TRBV11-2 to TRBJ2-1, with 7 bases lining up with TRBD1. CDR1 and CDR2 from the germline V gene are SGHAT and FQNNGV. The CDR3 sequence is 15 residues long. V was clipped by 5 bases and J by 2 bases; unmatched bases: 6. CDR3 in DNA: TGTGCCAGCAGCCTATGGCAGGGGGCCTACAATGAGCAGTTCTTC. Translating gives CASSLWQGAYNEQFF.

A single count supports this clone. The genes are TRBV28 and TRBJ1-2; tentatively, D is TRBD1 (6 bases). The CDR3 has 16 residues. Germline assignment: CDR1 MDHEN and CDR2 SYDVKM. The ends were cut back, 7 bases at V and 4 bases at J, with 22 bases in the middle. CDR3 protein: CASTISGGRGLYGYTF. The CDR3 bases are TGTGCCAGCACCATTTCTGGGGGCAGGGGCCTCTATGGCTACACCTTC.

This chain links TRBV3-1 (or the pseudogene TRBV3-2) with TRBJ1-2; D is possibly TRBD1 (6 bases). V was pared by 4 bases and J by 5 bases, with 8 bases between. The germline V gene encodes CDR1 LGHDT and CDR2 YNNKEL (reference sequence). This CDR3 has 12 residues. The CDR3 coding sequence is TGTGCCAGCAGCCTTACAGGGTATGGCTACACCTTC. Protein product: CASSLTGYGYTF.